This T cell receptor beta chain was recorded in a study of beta chain features in type 1 diabetes (dated by TCRdb to the late 2010s). With respect to the entire study: Patients and healthy donors did not differ in mean age, gender distribution, total cell number or subset yield. A total of 85 million to 140 million sorted cells were examined across all samples, and a strong correlation was observed between cell number per subset and RNA yield. Whereas all 30 or so donors provided naive and central memory subsets, regulatory and stem cell-like memory subsets were isolated from just 8 patients and roughly eight healthy donors. The study compared TCRB repertoires of sorted circulating CD4+ T cell subsets between recently diagnosed type 1 diabetes patients and matched healthy donors. Beyond this particular receptor, the publication reports: Because cDNA was sequenced instead of genomic DNA, activated cells with high expression could be over-represented, although the groups did not differ in activation or CD3 levels. Shorter templates might be favored by PCR, yet because patient and control samples were amplified and corrected together, any such skew would affect both groups equally. At VDJ recombination sites, patients with type 1 diabetes made fewer insertions and deleted more nucleotides, a pattern implying thymic rearrangement abnormalities. Because small numbers of individuals were included in the HLA sub-analyses, any influence of HLA type on TCRB rearrangement was left unresolved. Naive, central memory and regulatory TCRB repertoires appeared to be more alike among patients than among healthy donors. A moderate but significant shortening of TCRB CDR3 length was observed in type 1 diabetes patients in all four CD4+ subsets.

The germline V gene (reference sequence) supplies CDR1 SEHNR and CDR2 FQNEAQ. The CDR3 covers 15 residues, taking in both the cysteine and the phenylalanine. CDR3 DNA is the only sequence kept; it has 45 bases, read in frame from the first base. Relative to germline, V is missing 1 base and J is missing 8 bases, with 6 bases of the junction outside any gene match. The entire amount of isolated RNA was reverse transcribed using the High Capacity cDNA Reverse Transcription Kit, so the sequenced TCRB transcripts were expressed ones. Naive, central memory and regulatory T cell samples underwent deep immunoSEQ sequencing, averaging roughly 3.4 million total reads per sample. Sorted cells were lysed in RLT buffer and RNA was extracted with DNase-treated RNeasy Micro or Mini kits, depending on cell number. Each cell subset was processed on its own to prevent cross-contamination, while patient and healthy donor samples were processed together. The immunoSEQ multiplex PCR was used to amplify TCRB sequences from cDNA, generating 87-bp fragments that spanned the CDR3 region. Sequencing of the amplicons was performed on the Illumina HiSeq platform. For the original study's pipeline: PCR bias was corrected computationally using synthetic template baselines, and reads within Hamming distance 2 were collapsed, with unmergeable singletons discarded. Reads were aligned against IMGT so that V, D and J genes, CDR3 length and insertions or deletions at six rearrangement sites could be assigned. Within each subset, clonotype counts were normalized to sorted cell number, and only after that were true diversity and Gini coefficients computed with the tcR R package. Repertoire sharing was quantified using the overlap coefficient calculated on TCRB nucleotide sequences. TCRdb limited this immuneACCESS table to in-frame rearrangements with V and J called. A share of clones is missing; checked studies link under half to unresolved V genes, and the rest is unexplained. For V, J and clone size, that table is used; D and trimming come from the DNA. The sample table records more than 100,000 clones; approximately 9% of these occur just once. In total, the top ten clones hold roughly 0.75% of the sample.

Notes on this clone: The antigen it binds to is not known. It has no much larger one-base neighbor in the sample; base qualities were not kept.

Each donor gave one peripheral blood draw, about 110 mL on average, collected into heparinised tubes. Using a panel that included CD45RO, CCR7, CD25, CD127, CD95 and CD27, naive, central memory, regulatory and stem cell-like memory CD4+ T cells were sorted on a BD FACSAria II. All sorted populations exceeded 95% purity. Right away, PBMCs were isolated by Lymphoprep density gradient centrifugation and were stained directly, with no culture step. Samples were stained and sorted in pairs, with one healthy donor and one patient per experiment, so that batch effects were minimized. Sequenced material: central memory CD4+ T cells from blood. This chain joins TRBV7-9 to TRBJ2-1; 9 bases in the junction line up with TRBD1. This sequence originates from a man under 40 with type 1 diabetes. CDR3 region: CASSLGDRAVDEQFF. The sequence in DNA is TGTGCCAGCAGCTTAGGGGACAGGGCGGTGGATGAGCAGTTCTTC.